This TCR beta chain emerged from a study of regulatory T cells in long-lasting Graves disease. Findings of the study overall: Gene preferences differed: TRBV28, TRBJ1-2, TRBJ2-5 in persistent cases. A greater number of public clonotypes (more than 2,500) was shared by persistent patients than by new patients (approximately 880). Persistent-disease Graves' patients showed less TCR diversity than new cases.

CDR1 is SQVTM, CDR2 ANQGSEA, per germline. V dropped 4 bases and J dropped 4 bases, with 10 bases sitting between them. CDR3 length: 12 amino acids. In building TCR beta libraries, iRepertoire HTBI primers were used together with Arm-PCR of CDR3 regions. Under the authors' procedure: Identified segments across samples numbered 60 or so TRBV and approximately 14 TRBJ. TCRdb re-analysed the multiplex PCR reads in MiXCR, keeping a single row per CDR3 protein. V and J calls and clone size were set by TCRdb, not the authors. The sample lists a few hundred thousand distinct CDR3 sequences, about a quarter seen once, with approximately 28% in the top ten. The time point: persistent/refractory GD, antithyroid drugs over 5 years with positive TRAb. After RNA was extracted from PBMCs, the TCR library was made from it. This clonotype was observed a handful of times. The antigen is not known.

The V call is TRBV29-1, the J call TRBJ1-1; D gene ambiguous. This sequence originates from a female donor with Graves disease. The material sequenced was peripheral blood mononuclear cells (PBMCs), taken when the disease was refractory, from a patient treated with antithyroid drugs. The CDR3, as DNA: TGCAGCGTTGTCCCGGCGAGCACTGAAGCTTTCTTT. Protein: CSVVPASTEAFF.